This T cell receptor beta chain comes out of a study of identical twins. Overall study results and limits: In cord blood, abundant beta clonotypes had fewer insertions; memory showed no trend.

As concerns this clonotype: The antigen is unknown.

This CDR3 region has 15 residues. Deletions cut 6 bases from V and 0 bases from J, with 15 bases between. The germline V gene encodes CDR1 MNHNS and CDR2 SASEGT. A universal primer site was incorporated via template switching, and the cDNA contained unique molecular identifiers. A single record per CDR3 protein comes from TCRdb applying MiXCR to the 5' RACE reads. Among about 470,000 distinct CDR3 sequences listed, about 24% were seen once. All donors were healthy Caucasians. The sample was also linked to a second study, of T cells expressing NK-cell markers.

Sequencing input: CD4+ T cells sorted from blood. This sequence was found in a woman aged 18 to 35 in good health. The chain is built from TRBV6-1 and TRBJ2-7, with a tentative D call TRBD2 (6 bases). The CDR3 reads CASRPGLLSSYEQYF. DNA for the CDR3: TGTGCCAGCAGGCCGGGACTCTTGAGCTCCTACGAGCAGTACTTC.